Sequencing of this TCR beta chain was carried out in a study of blood T cell repertoires in COVID-19. Overall study context: Sources were T cells, B-cell-depleted T cells, or PBMCs; the material itself was cDNA or gDNA.

In the authors' methods: Amplification of reference gene primers provided the estimated nucleated cell counts. TCRdb keeps only in-frame clones here, not all; method: immunoSEQ multiplex PCR. That table gives V, J and clone size, and the DNA gave D and trimming. The sample comprises under 250,000 clones, approximately 82% of which are singletons, and 1.9% rests with the top ten. The V gene lost 0 bases and the J gene lost 0 bases, with 9 bases spanning the gap. CDR1 is LNHNV and CDR2 is YYDKDF in the germline V gene (reference sequence). The CDR3 runs 16 residues. The source of this sequence is a man younger than 40 who had recovered from COVID-19. The J gene is TRBJ1-3, the V gene TRBV15; TRBD1 might be the D (5 bases). Material for sequencing was peripheral blood. The DNA for the CDR3 is TGTGCCACCAGCAGAGATCCGGGGGTCTCTGGAAACACCATATATTTT. This sequence encodes CATSRDPGVSGNTIYF.